These 14 T cell receptor beta chains share one sample of origin, sequenced in a study of technical replicates of blood from a handful of donors. Repertoires were generated with immunoSEQ multiplex PCR, while TCRdb's copy carries only in-frame clones and drops some. The sample lists some 56,000 clones; around 96% were seen once. The sequenced sample was PBMCs. The receptor source for this set is a human donor in good health. Some clones in this sample may be carry-over from other donors' samples.

This clone was recorded only once. This sequence joins TRBV4-3 and TRBJ2-1; 11 bases fit TRBD2. Germline assignment: CDR1 LGHNA and CDR2 YSLEER. There are 21 residues in the CDR3. The V gene end was trimmed by 0 bases and the J gene end by 7 bases; junction bases not matched to a gene: 20. Here the CDR3 DNA reads TGCGCCAGCAGCCAAGATCTGCGGAGGGGTTTAGCGGGAGGGGTTCTAAATGAGCAGTTCTTC. This codes for CASSQDLRRGLAGGVLNEQFF.

V and J are TRBV29-1 and TRBJ1-5; tentatively, D is TRBD1 (6 bases). This CDR3 is built from 14 residues. CDR1 and CDR2 (germline): SQVTM, ANQGSEA. The V end lost 4 bases, the J end lost 0 bases, and 10 bases lay between the germline ends. Here the CDR3 DNA reads TGCAGCGTTGCCGGGGACAATAGCAATCAGCCCCAGCATTTT. Translated: CSVAGDNSNQPQHF.

There are a few counts of this clone. The chain links TRBV30 to TRBJ2-3, with no clear D. Trimming took off 0 bases at V and 8 bases at J, with 12 bases between the two ends. The CDR3 runs 13 residues. The germline CDR1 and CDR2 sequences are GTSNPN and SVGIG (reference sequence). The CDR3 sequence is CAWSVPGSGTQYF. Here the CDR3 DNA reads TGTGCCTGGAGTGTACCAGGTTCAGGTACGCAGTATTTT.

The CDR3 here is CASRRVTGGDQPQHF. In DNA, the CDR3 is TGCGCCAGCAGGCGCGTCACAGGGGGGGATCAGCCCCAGCATTTT. This chain links TRBV4-1 with TRBJ1-5; 8 bases line up with TRBD1. CDR3 length equals 15 residues. CDR1 MGHRA and CDR2 YSYEKL come from the germline V gene. The V segment lost 6 bases and the J segment 5 bases; nucleotides outside the gene matches: 9.

The chain employs TRBV4-2 and TRBJ2-3; 8 nucleotides align to TRBD2. Looked up from germline, CDR1 is LGHNA and CDR2 is YNFKEQ. With 4 bases clipped from V and 3 bases from J, the junction kept 6 bases outside the gene matches. This CDR3 comprises 15 residues. The CDR3 sequence: CASSPLRGETDTQYF. CDR3 sequence (DNA): TGTGCCAGCAGCCCCCTGCGGGGGGAAACAGATACGCAGTATTTT.

The chain has TRBV9 and TRBJ2-2; 8 bases fit TRBD1. Per germline, CDR1 SGDLS and CDR2 YYNGEE. V was pared by 4 bases and J by 1 base, with 3 bases of the junction left unmatched. The CDR3 has 15 amino acids. The CDR3 loop reads CASSQGAKNTGELFF. The CDR3 coding sequence is TGTGCCAGCAGCCAGGGGGCGAAGAACACCGGGGAGCTGTTTTTT.

This chain uses TRBV6-5 with TRBJ1-2; tentatively, D is TRBD1 (5 bases). Germline CDR1 reads MNHEY; CDR2 reads SVGAGI. CDR3 length: 13 amino acids. The V and J ends lost 2 bases and 1 base respectively, with 5 bases between them. CDR3 sequence (DNA): TGTGCCAGCAGTTACGACAGTAACTATGGCTACACCTTC. Translating gives CASSYDSNYGYTF.

The V and J genes are TRBV9 and TRBJ1-6, with D uncertain. From germline, CDR1 is SGDLS and CDR2 YYNGEE. V was cut by 1 base and J by 0 bases, with 20 bases left in between. CDR3 size: 20 residues. CDR3 region: CASSVLPGEAGSSYNSPLHF. The CDR3 DNA reads TGTGCCAGCAGCGTACTCCCTGGTGAAGCCGGGTCCTCCTATAATTCACCCCTCCACTTT.

This clone was found once. V usage is TRBV6-5 and J usage is TRBJ2-7; D is unresolved. Trimming left V 2 bases short and J 6 bases short, with 5 bases between. Per germline, CDR1 MNHEY and CDR2 SVGAGI. This CDR3 has 11 residues. CDR3 in DNA: TGTGCCAGCAGTTACCTCTCCGAGCAGTACTTC. Translated, it gives CASSYLSEQYF.

The table lists this clone with a count of one. The chain carries TRBV6-1 and TRBJ1-5; 8 nucleotides agree with TRBD1. The ends lost 1 base at V and 8 bases at J; junction bases unmatched: 10. Germline CDR1 and CDR2: MNHNS and SASEGT. The CDR3 contains 16 residues. Written as DNA, the CDR3 is TGTGCCAGCAGTGAAGATGGGACAGGCCCTTTCGAGCCCCAGCATTTT. Its translation: CASSEDGTGPFEPQHF.

This clone was picked up a small number of times. The V call is TRBV27, the J call TRBJ1-6, with no clear D. This CDR3 comprises 14 residues. CDR1 is MNHEY, CDR2 SMNVEV, per germline (reference sequence). The V gene lost 2 bases and the J gene lost 5 bases, with 7 bases spanning the gap. The CDR3 DNA reads as TGTGCCAGCAGTTTAGCACAAAATAATTCACCCCTCCACTTT. This sequence encodes CASSLAQNNSPLHF.

This clone was detected once. CDR3 in DNA: TGTGCCAGCAGTCGAGGGACAGGGAGCCACGAGCAGTACTTC. The encoded protein is CASSRGTGSHEQYF. This chain connects TRBV5-5 to TRBJ2-7; TRBD1 matches 9 bases. The V gene end was trimmed by 5 bases and the J gene end by 5 bases; junction bases not matched to a gene: 8. Germline V gene lookup returns CDR1 SGHKS and CDR2 YYEKEE (reference sequence). The CDR3 length is 14 residues.

The rearrangement uses TRBV5-6 and TRBJ2-5; 7 nucleotides align to TRBD1. CDR1 is SGHDT, CDR2 YYEEEE, per germline. This CDR3 comprises 14 residues. The V and J ends lost 2 bases and 1 base, in that order; junction bases with no gene match: 2. The chain's CDR3 is CASSLGTVQETQYF. As DNA, the CDR3 is TGTGCCAGCAGCTTAGGGACAGTCCAAGAGACCCAGTACTTC.

V and J are TRBV7-9 and TRBJ1-2; D unclear. V gave up 5 bases and J gave up 4 bases, with 17 bases separating them. CDR3 length equals 15 residues. Germline V gives CDR1 SEHNR, CDR2 FQNEAQ (reference sequence). For the CDR3, the DNA is TGTGCCAGCAGCCCAAGACTACAGAGGGTCTATGGCTACACCTTC. It yields the protein CASSPRLQRVYGYTF.